One and the same sample provided the 29 T cell receptor beta chains below, sequenced in a study of tumor-infiltrating lymphocytes in primary liver carcinoma. Taking about 19-32 mg of unsorted bulk tissue, the authors co-extracted RNA and DNA. Constant-region priming of 500 ng total RNA yielded TCR beta cDNA. Libraries covering TCR beta were generated through three nested multiplex PCR rounds (using a slightly modified ARM-PCR). The two initial PCR rounds, approximately 10 cycles each, used TRBV1-TRBV30 forward and C-beta reverse primers. One entry per CDR3 protein, called by TCRdb with MiXCR from the multiplex PCR reads. This sample has about 130,000 distinct CDR3 sequences; under 65% occur once, and the top ten carry less than 10%. Sample: liver tumor tissue from sampling region 3. Subset indicated: tumor region T3, left-lateral pole. These receptors were taken from a woman aged 55-69 years with primary liver carcinoma and hepatitis B virus infection.

Details on this clonotype: The CDR3 ends on some other residue instead of the conserved phenylalanine or tryptophan, so this is likely a read error. It is unclear where the CDR3 begins or ends on the DNA, so no DNA is shown, and the CDR3 is as TCRdb lists it. The V gene is TRBV6-5, the J gene TRBJ1-5. The CDR3 adds up to 14 amino acids, both ends counted. Germline-derived CDR1 and CDR2 are MNHEY and SVGAGI. CDR3 region: CASSSAYGDQPQHV.

Many counts were recorded for this clonotype. This chain uses TRBV6-5 with TRBJ2-7; a possible D gene is TRBD1 (5 bases). The CDR3 runs to 15 residues. Between the trimmed V and J ends, which lost 6 bases and 1 base, there was a span of 16 bases. The V gene's germline CDR1 is MNHEY and CDR2 SVGAGI. This CDR3 is CASSRQKSLSYEQYF. CDR3 nucleotides: TGTGCCAGCAGCCGACAGAAGTCGTTATCCTACGAGCAGTACTTC.

The sample holds one count of this clonotype. In this CDR3 the conserved last residue, phenylalanine or tryptophan, is missing, so a read error is likely. The limits of the CDR3 on the DNA are not certain, so only TCRdb's listed CDR3 is given. V is TRBV11-3 and J is TRBJ1-1; the table's D call, TRBD1, was not checked against the DNA. Looked up from germline, CDR1 is SGHNT and CDR2 is YENEEA. The CDR3 length equals 12 residues, ends included. CDR3: CASSRSGTVTFA.

Notes on this clonotype: At one end the junction does not follow the germline gene, possibly because of a read error. The genes are TRBV4-2 and TRBJ2-5, with a tentative D call TRBD1 (5 bases). Germline V gives CDR1 LGHNA, CDR2 YNFKEQ. There are 16 residues in the CDR3. The CDR3 DNA reads TGTACCAGCAGACAAGAACGGGCAGGGAAAGGGGAGACCCAGTACTTC. Translated, it gives CTSRQERAGKGETQYF.

The sample holds many counts of this clonotype. J is TRBJ2-7 and V is TRBV12-3 or TRBV12-4; the D is unclear. Trimming removed 0 bases from V and 2 bases from J, with 8 bases in between. There are 14 residues in the CDR3. The CDR3 DNA sequence: TGTGCCAGCAGTTTAGCGGGAAAAACCTACGAGCAGTACTTC. Protein sequence: CASSLAGKTYEQYF.

The V call is TRBV4-2, the J call TRBJ2-7, with 16 bases lining up with TRBD2. CDR3 size: 16 residues. The germline V gene has CDR1 LGHNA and CDR2 YNFKEQ. CDR3 DNA: TGTATCAGCAGCCTCGGGACTAGCGGGGGGGTCAACGAGCAGTACTTC. Its protein product is CISSLGTSGGVNEQYF.

J is TRBJ2-3 and V is TRBV4-2, with TRBD2 matching 7 bases. J was trimmed by 15 bases and V by 2 bases; bases with no gene match: 26. The V gene's germline CDR1 is LGHNA and CDR2 YNFKEQ. The CDR3 totals 18 residues. The CDR3 nucleotides are TGTGCCAGCAGCCAATTAGGGCTAGCGGCAGCCAGCACAGATATGCAATATTTT. Translating gives CASSQLGLAAASTDMQYF.

This clonotype was counted once. This likely comes from a read error, as the CDR3 has no conserved phenylalanine or tryptophan at its end. The chain combines TRBV11-3 with TRBJ1-3; 7 nucleotides line up with TRBD1. Losses at the gene ends were 6 bases for V and 2 bases for J; bases not matched to a gene: 13. CDR1 is SGHNT and CDR2 is YENEEA in the germline V gene. The CDR3 totals 17 residues. The CDR3 here is CASRTTGAFTPGNTIYS. The CDR3 nucleotides read TGTGCCAGCAGGACTACAGGGGCTTTCACCCCTGGAAACACCATATATTCT.

As for this clonotype: Given the absence of the conserved phenylalanine or tryptophan at the CDR3 end, a read error is likely. This chain connects TRBV6-6 to TRBJ1-1; 8 positions agree with TRBD1. Germline assignment: CDR1 MNHNY and CDR2 SVGAGI (reference sequence). V lost 10 bases and J lost 4; bases outside the gene matches: 11. The CDR3 consists of 14 residues. The CDR3 DNA is TGTGCCATCAGCCAAGATCAGGGGGCCACTGAAGCTTTCATT. Its translation: CAISQDQGATEAFI.

In its sample, this clonotype was seen a few times. This may be a read error, as it is one base from a much larger clone. The gene calls are TRBV24-1 and TRBJ2-1, with D perhaps being TRBD1 or TRBD2 (6 bases each). V was cut by 9 bases and J by 2 bases, with 13 bases left in between. CDR3 length: 14 residues. CDR1 and CDR2 (germline): KGHDR, SFDVKD. The chain's CDR3 is CATSVGGTYNEQFF. In DNA, the CDR3 is TGTGCCACCTCAGTGGGGGGCACCTACAATGAGCAGTTCTTC.

This clonotype was detected only a few times. The CDR3 end shows no conserved phenylalanine or tryptophan, and so a read error is likely. The chain recombines TRBV29-1 with TRBJ2-3, with 7 bases fitting TRBD2. Germline assignment: CDR1 SQVTM and CDR2 ANQGSEA. This CDR3 contains 13 residues. The CDR3 region has the DNA TGCGCTTCGGGCTTGCGGGGGACAGATACGCAGTATTAT. Residues: CASGLRGTDTQYY.

This clonotype was detected once. An end of the junction does not agree with germline; a read error may underlie this. The chain employs TRBV11-3 and TRBJ2-5, with D uncertain. The CDR3 loop spans 13 amino acids. Germline CDR1 reads SGHNT; CDR2 reads YENEEA. In DNA form, the CDR3 reads TGTCCCAGCAGCATACAGCTTCGGGAGACCCAGTACTTC. Translation gives CPSSIQLRETQYF.

This clonotype showed up just once. An end of the junction does not agree with germline; a read error may underlie this. The chain is built from TRBV11-2 and TRBJ1-5; 9 nucleotides align to TRBD1. Germline CDR1 reads SGHAT; CDR2 reads FQNNGV. The CDR3 is 14 amino acids. The CDR3 DNA is TGTGCCAGCGGCTTAGACAGGGGGGCCCAGCCCCAGCGTTTT. Protein sequence: CASGLDRGAQPQRF.

With respect to this clonotype: This likely comes from a read error, as the CDR3 has no conserved phenylalanine or tryptophan at its end. The genes are TRBV7-9 and TRBJ2-1; 11 bases are shared with TRBD2. The CDR3 covers 14 residues. Looked up from germline, CDR1 is SEHNR and CDR2 is FQNEAQ (reference sequence). The V segment lost 5 bases and the J segment 8 bases; nucleotides outside the gene matches: 5. The CDR3 nucleotides read TGTGCCAGCAGCATTAGCGGGAGGGCCCATGAGCAGTTCTTA. Residues: CASSISGRAHEQFL.

To note about this clonotype: An end of the junction differs from the germline gene, which may be a read error. The chain is built from TRBV2 and TRBJ2-3; possibly TRBD1 for D (6 bases). The CDR3 has 13 amino acids. Germline values: CDR1 SNHLY, CDR2 FYNNEI. As DNA, the CDR3 is TGTGCCAGCAGTCGCCGGGACATCGTTACGCAGAATTTT. Amino acid sequence: CASSRRDIVTQNF.

Comments on this clonotype: A read error may account for a junction end that differs from germline. The rearrangement uses TRBV12-3 or TRBV12-4 and TRBJ1-1; tentative D call: TRBD1 (5 bases). The CDR3 extends over 14 amino acids. The CDR3 sequence: CASSLSQDRTEAFF. The CDR3, as DNA: TGTGCCAGTAGTTTATCACAGGATCGTACTGAAGCTTTCTTT.

The chain couples TRBV7-9 to TRBJ2-1; 8 positions agree with TRBD1. The length of the CDR3 is 15 residues. After removal of 5 bases from V and 5 bases from J, the junction contained 8 bases not matched to a gene. Germline V gives CDR1 SEHNR, CDR2 FQNEAQ (reference sequence). CDR3 DNA: TGTGCCAGCAGCCCACGGGGGACAGGAAACAATGAGCAGTTCTTC. Protein: CASSPRGTGNNEQFF.

Remarks on this clonotype: It may be a read error: a sequence one base away is much more abundant. This chain joins TRBV18 and TRBJ2-2; possible D gene TRBD2, 5 bases. The germline V gene has CDR1 KGHSH and CDR2 LQKENI. This CDR3 spans 14 amino acids. The CDR3 loop is CASSQETNTGEQFF. The DNA for the CDR3 is TGTGCCAGCTCGCAGGAAACGAACACCGGGGAGCAGTTTTTT.

CDR3 DNA sequence: TGTGCCAGCAGCCCGTCAGGGGTGTATACTGAAGCTTTCTTT. It codes for CASSPSGVYTEAFF. The chain joins TRBV11-3 to TRBJ1-1, with D maybe TRBD1 (6 bases). CDR3 length equals 14 residues. V was shortened by 5 bases and J by 5 bases, with 15 bases between the two germline ends. The germline gives CDR1 SGHNT, CDR2 YENEEA.

A note on this clonotype: At one end, the junction sequence differs from germline, possibly due to a read error. The CDR3 nucleotides are TGCGCCAGTAGCTGGGAGGGGAGAGGGGCACAAAAGACCCAGTACTTC. This sequence encodes CASSWEGRGAQKTQYF. The chain uses TRBV5-1 and TRBJ2-5, with 7 bases matching TRBD2. CDR3 size: 16 residues. Germline CDR1 is SGHRS and CDR2 is YFSETQ. Full variable domain (rest looked up from reference TRBV5-1 and TRBJ2-5): KAGVTQTPRYLIKTRGQQVTLSCSPISGHRSVSWYQQTPGQGLQFLFEYFSETQRNKGNFPGRFSGRQFSNSRSEMNVSTLELGDSALYLCASSWEGRGAQKTQYFGPGTRLLVL.

As to this clonotype: A much larger clone is a single base away; this may be a read error. The V gene is TRBV6-5, the J gene TRBJ1-5; D not resolved. Looked up from germline, CDR1 is MNHEY and CDR2 is SVGAGI. Deletions cut 7 bases from V and 9 bases from J, with 13 bases between. The CDR3 has 12 amino acids. The CDR3 here is CASTTSGRPQHF. CDR3 coding DNA: TGTGCCAGCACTACCTCGGGCCGGCCCCAGCATTTT.

To note about this clonotype: Relative to the germline gene, one junction end is altered; a read error may explain this. The V and J genes are TRBV6-6 and TRBJ1-1, with D tentatively TRBD1 (5 bases). Germline V gene lookup returns CDR1 MNHNY and CDR2 SVGAGI (reference sequence). The CDR3 loop spans 15 amino acids. CDR3 region: CVSSEPGRWNTEAFF. The CDR3 region has the DNA TGTGTCAGCAGTGAGCCGGGACGGTGGAACACTGAAGCTTTCTTT.

This clonotype is labeled medium-sized. The chain couples TRBV11-2 to TRBJ2-5; 7 bases are shared with TRBD2. Germline V lookup: CDR1 SGHAT, CDR2 FQNNGV. V trimming: 3 bases; J trimming: 1 base; junction bases outside the gene matches: 5. This CDR3 is 15 amino acids long. CDR3 amino acids: CASSLAGTTQETQYF. CDR3 sequence (DNA): TGTGCCAGCAGCTTGGCCGGGACTACCCAAGAGACCCAGTACTTC. The full variable domain, with the rest looked up from reference TRBV11-2 and TRBJ2-5, is EAGVAQSPRYKIIEKRQSVAFWCNPISGHATLYWYQQILGQGPKLLIQFQNNGVVDDSQLPKDRFSAERLKGVDSTLKIQPAKLEDSAVYLCASSLAGTTQETQYFGPGTRLLVL.

Concerning this clonotype itself: Germline is not matched at one junction end, which may reflect a read error. The rearrangement uses TRBV6-5 and TRBJ1-6; 9 nucleotides align to TRBD1. Germline loops: CDR1 MNHEY, CDR2 SVGAGI. CDR3 size: 15 residues. The CDR3 coding sequence is TGTGCCAGCAGTCTTACCGGGACAGGGAATTCACCGCTCCAGTTT. Translated, it gives CASSLTGTGNSPLQF.

As concerns this clonotype: One end of the junction varies from germline; a read error may be responsible. The chain links TRBV5-1 to TRBJ1-2, with D possibly TRBD1 on 5 matching bases. The CDR3 spans 15 residues. CDR1 is SGHRS and CDR2 is YFSETQ in the germline V gene. The CDR3 loop reads CTSSLGVGTPGDYTF. CDR3 in DNA: TGCACCAGCAGCTTGGGAGTGGGGACCCCGGGTGACTACACCTTC.

The J gene is TRBJ2-5, the V gene TRBV18; D ambiguous. V gave up 3 bases and J gave up 1 base, with 15 bases separating them. The CDR3 runs to 16 residues. CDR1 is KGHSH, CDR2 LQKENI, per germline. The CDR3 here is CASSPNNMGPQETQYF. The CDR3 DNA reads TGTGCCAGCTCACCTAACAACATGGGCCCCCAAGAGACCCAGTACTTC.

Details on this clonotype: An end of the junction differs from the germline gene, which may be a read error. The chain links TRBV4-1 to TRBJ2-7; tentative D call: TRBD1 (6 bases). Germline CDR1 reads MGHRA; CDR2 reads YSYEKL. This CDR3 contains 15 residues. The CDR3 nucleotides are TGCGCCAGCAGCCAGGGGACAACGTCTGGTTACGATCAGTACTTC. Its translation: CASSQGTTSGYDQYF.

As to this clonotype: A much larger clone sits a single nucleotide away, making a read error possible. The rearrangement links TRBV29-1 to TRBJ1-5, with TRBD1 matching over 7 bases. CDR1 is SQVTM and CDR2 is ANQGSEA in the germline V gene. The CDR3 totals 13 residues. J gave up 6 bases and V 4 bases, and 6 bases lay outside the gene matches. CDR3 sequence: CSVGGQLSQPQHF. The CDR3 DNA is TGCAGCGTTGGGGGACAGTTAAGTCAGCCCCAGCATTTT.

This clonotype was recorded only once. Its ends do not fully match the called genes, so a read error is possible. The chain has TRBV11-2 and TRBJ2-3, with a weak D call TRBD2 (5 bases). The CDR3 contains 17 residues. CDR1 is SGHAT, CDR2 FQNNGV, per germline. As DNA, the CDR3 is TGTGCCAGAAGCTTAGCATTGGGGAGAAGGAGCACAGATATGCAGTATTTT. Encoded protein: CARSLALGRRSTDMQYF.